This T cell receptor (beta chain) was identified during a study of a mutant IDH1 vaccine in newly diagnosed glioma. The wider study: Males made up about 60% and females about 38% of treated patients, whose mean age was approximately 40 years. Earlier treatment was radiotherapy, temozolomide, or both, with most getting both. The study's findings and limits: Apparently, pseudoprogression bore no relation to changes among the top peripheral T cell clonotypes. Evidence of vaccine-induced immune responses was documented in roughly 93% of patients.

The time point is: baseline, week 1 (first vaccination visit). Sample treatment: pre-vaccination baseline after standard-of-care therapy. Some clones are missing from TCRdb's copy, which holds only in-frame ones; the method was immunoSEQ multiplex PCR. The sample yields roughly 68,000 clones, 79% seen once. With regard to this clone: Its antigen remains unknown.

This specimen was PBMCs, taken from a glioma patient treated with radiotherapy, temozolomide or both. This TCR was recovered from a man in his fifties with glioma.

The CDR3 DNA reads as TGTGCCAGCAGTGAATTCCACCGCCGGGACGAGCAGTACTTC. Protein product: CASSEFHRRDEQYF. This chain uses TRBV25-1 with TRBJ2-7, with D unclear. CDR1 is MGHDK and CDR2 is SYGVNS in the germline V gene. Trimming left V 1 base short and J 5 bases short, with 12 bases between. The CDR3 sequence is 14 residues long.